The T cell receptor beta chain under discussion was sequenced for a study of CD8+ T cells in alopecia areata (dated by TCRdb to between 2018 and 2020). Background on the whole study: Treated patients were enrolled in an open-label pilot trial of oral tofacitinib at 5 to 10 mg twice daily for moderate-to-severe alopecia areata. RNA was obtained with the PAXgene miRNA kit for fixed scalp, the miRNeasy kit for PBMCs, and the RNeasy kit for mouse skin. Amplification of TCRbeta CDR3 regions was done by immunoSEQ multiplex PCR using 35 Vbeta forward primers and 13 Jbeta reverse primers. Patients received tofacitinib for 6 to 18 months and were then followed off drug for 6 months to check for delayed response and recurrence. To study T cell clonal expansion in alopecia areata, the researchers applied high-throughput TCRbeta sequencing to both the C3H/HeJ mouse model and human patients. Scalp clonality was compared across normal scalp (n=4), patchy alopecia areata scalp (n=8), and alopecia totalis/universalis scalp (n=8). Tofacitinib-treated patients had biopsies at baseline and at 4 and 24 weeks of treatment, with a later scalp biopsy in several patients. In humans, TCRbeta sequencing was performed on scalp tissue and on sorted CD4+ and CD8+ peripheral blood T cells from healthy controls and from patients with patchy or totalis/universalis alopecia areata.

The time point label corresponds to: baseline before oral tofacitinib. Lesional scalp punch biopsies and peripheral blood were obtained from alopecia areata patients. After PBMCs were isolated by density centrifugation and stained for CD3, CD4 and CD8, a FACSAria was used to sort CD4+ and CD8+ T cells. This clone was seen only a few times. No cognate antigen has been identified for it. One base away there is no much larger clone; base qualities are not given. Libraries came from the immunoSEQ multiplex PCR assay. To provide template for TCR sequencing, every sample had RNA extracted and reverse transcribed into cDNA. First-strand cDNA was synthesized using SuperScript III with a 2:1 mix of oligo-dT and random hexamers. A synthetic immune receptor repertoire was used to measure amplification bias, and any remaining bias was corrected computationally. The original methods were these. Raw reads were preprocessed for error removal, and CDR3 was defined according to IMGT conventions as running from the conserved cysteine to phenylalanine. Clonality was computed as 1 minus the Shannon entropy, with the entropy normalized by log2 of the number of productive unique TCRs. Scalp TCRbeta sequences were cross-referenced with sorted blood CD4 and CD8 repertoires so that the CD4 or CD8 identity of scalp clones could be inferred. In its TCRdb copy, this immuneACCESS table keeps in-frame sequences only and misses some clones. Where compared with another copy, unresolved V genes explain less than half of these, and the others have no known cause. V, J and clone size are those of that table, while D and trimming were read from the DNA. The sample table shows 150,000 to 190,000 clones, and 45% to 60% are seen once. Of the sample, 19% is held by the ten largest clones.

The full study reports these points: Shared TCR sequences between patients were less evident than in mice, which may be partly attributable to HLA diversity in the patient population. Scalp TCR repertoire analysis is complicated because resident alphabeta T cells in normal human skin are also sequenced, whereas mouse skin is dominated by gammadelta T cells. Lesional scalp, especially in alopecia totalis/universalis, showed higher clonality and more expanded CD8+ clones than normal scalp, suggesting antigenic drive.

The germline V gene supplies CDR1 SQVTM and CDR2 ANQGSEA. Its CDR3 holds 14 amino acids, cysteine through phenylalanine. This entry keeps only the CDR3 DNA: 42 bases, framed from base 1. The trim is 5 bases for V and 3 bases for J, with a gap of 14 bases between the germline ends. This TCR derives from a human donor with alopecia areata. The chain joins TRBV29-1 to TRBJ1-5, with a weak D call of TRBD1 (5 bases match). The sequenced sample was CD8+ T cells sorted from blood, obtained at week 0. The CDR3 region: CSVRVGQDNQPQHF. The DNA sequence is given as TGCAGCGTTCGGGTGGGGCAGGACAATCAGCCCCAGCATTTT.